These 12 T cell receptor beta chains were all obtained from the same sample, sequenced in a study of beta chain features in type 1 diabetes. Overall study findings and caveats: The study found moderately but significantly shorter TCRB CDR3s in all four CD4+ subsets of Type 1 diabetes patients.

No antigens are known for them. Since all of the isolated RNA was reverse transcribed, expressed TCRB transcripts were what got sequenced. Assay: immunoSEQ multiplex PCR; the TCRdb copy retains only in-frame clones and omits some. The sample lists over 650,000 clones; around an eighth were seen once. Sequenced input: naive CD4+ T cells from blood. All receptors come from a young man with type 1 diabetes.

The rearrangement uses TRBV5-6 and TRBJ2-2; 7 bases fit TRBD1. Germline V CDR1 and CDR2: SGHDT, YYEEEE. V gave up 2 bases and J gave up 2 bases; unmatched junction bases: 3. The CDR3 has 15 residues. Here the CDR3 reads CASSFPGGNTGELFF. The CDR3 DNA follows: TGTGCCAGCAGCTTCCCAGGGGGAAACACCGGGGAGCTGTTTTTT.

The V and J genes are TRBV2 and TRBJ2-2; the match to TRBD2 covers 12 bases. CDR3 length: 16 residues. J was trimmed by 5 bases and V by 4 bases; bases with no gene match: 5. The germline gives CDR1 SNHLY, CDR2 FYNNEI. The CDR3 region is CASSVLAGGNTGELFF. CDR3 sequence (DNA): TGTGCCAGCAGTGTCCTAGCGGGAGGGAATACCGGGGAGCTGTTTTTT.

The sample holds a few counts of this clone. V usage is TRBV29-1 and J usage is TRBJ2-3; D not certain. Trimming removed 3 bases from V and 2 bases from J, with 9 bases in between. The CDR3 is made up of 13 amino acids. Per the germline V gene, CDR1 is SQVTM and CDR2 is ANQGSEA. CDR3 sequence (DNA): TGCAGCGTTGAGGTGACGGTCACAGATACGCAGTATTTT. Protein product: CSVEVTVTDTQYF.

This clone appeared a few times. This chain connects TRBV4-2 to TRBJ1-2, with a tentative D call TRBD1 (5 bases). Germline V gene lookup returns CDR1 LGHNA and CDR2 YNFKEQ. V was shortened by 1 base and J by 2 bases, with 5 bases between the two germline ends. The length of the CDR3 is 13 residues. The CDR3: CASSQGQNYGYTF. The DNA of the CDR3 is TGTGCCAGCAGCCAAGGACAGAACTATGGCTACACCTTC.

V is TRBV4-2 and J is TRBJ2-7; 8 bases align to TRBD2. Germline V gives CDR1 LGHNA, CDR2 YNFKEQ. The CDR3 length is 17 residues. After removal of 0 bases from V and 7 bases from J, the junction contained 14 bases not matched to a gene. CDR3 DNA: TGTGCCAGCAGCCAAGATCAGAGTAGCGGGGCACGGGAGGAGCAGTACTTC. Protein sequence: CASSQDQSSGAREEQYF.

V and J are TRBV11-1 and TRBJ2-1, with D uncertain. The CDR3 is 15 amino acids. V was cut by 1 base and J by 2 bases, with 9 bases left in between. CDR1 is SGHAT, CDR2 FQDESV, per germline (reference sequence). The CDR3, as DNA: TGTGCCAGCAGCTTAGGCAAGGGAACCTACAATGAGCAGTTCTTC. It specifies CASSLGKGTYNEQFF.

The rearrangement links TRBV30 to TRBJ1-1; D is unresolved. The germline CDR1 and CDR2 sequences are GTSNPN and SVGIG (reference sequence). The CDR3 is made up of 10 amino acids. Trimming left V 4 bases short and J 7 bases short, with 7 bases between. CDR3 sequence (DNA): TGTGCCTGGAAAGCGGGTGAAGCTTTCTTT. Translating it yields CAWKAGEAFF.

The rearrangement joins TRBV27 to TRBJ1-5; 7 bases agree with TRBD1. The J segment lost 0 bases and the V segment lost 5 bases, leaving 10 bases of the junction unmatched. CDR3 length: 17 residues. Germline loops: CDR1 MNHEY, CDR2 SMNVEV (reference sequence). The CDR3 DNA follows: TGTGCCAGCAGTCCTTTCACAGGGGCCGGTAGCAATCAGCCCCAGCATTTT. As protein: CASSPFTGAGSNQPQHF.

V and J are TRBV4-2 and TRBJ2-7; perhaps TRBD1 as D (5 bases). The CDR3 contains 15 residues. V dropped 0 bases and J dropped 1 base, with 10 bases sitting between them. Germline V gene sequence: CDR1 LGHNA, CDR2 YNFKEQ. The CDR3 sequence is CASSQEQGLSYEQYF. The CDR3 coding sequence is TGTGCCAGCAGCCAAGAGCAGGGTCTGTCCTACGAGCAGTACTTC.

V gene TRBV5-4 combines with J gene TRBJ2-1; 11 nucleotides align to TRBD2. The ends lost 7 bases at V and 3 bases at J; junction bases unmatched: 3. Germline values: CDR1 SGHNT, CDR2 YYREEE (reference sequence). The CDR3 runs to 14 residues. The CDR3 coding sequence is TGTGCCAGCCTAGCGGGAGGAAACTACAATGAGCAGTTCTTC. Amino acid sequence: CASLAGGNYNEQFF.

This chain joins TRBV4-3 and TRBJ2-5, with D unclear. Trimming took off 1 base at V and 7 bases at J, with 13 bases between the two ends. Germline-derived CDR1 and CDR2 are LGHNA and YSLEER. The CDR3 contains 14 residues. The CDR3 sequence is CASSQVGPSATQYF. The CDR3 DNA reads as TGCGCCAGCAGCCAAGTGGGCCCCTCGGCGACCCAGTACTTC.

This clone was detected only a few times. The chain is built from TRBV29-1 and TRBJ2-3; D call uncertain. Between the trimmed V and J ends, which lost 7 bases and 4 bases, there was a span of 9 bases. Looked up from germline, CDR1 is SQVTM and CDR2 is ANQGSEA. The CDR3 runs to 11 residues. The CDR3 here is CSAYRADTQYF. For the CDR3, the DNA is TGCAGCGCCTATAGAGCAGATACGCAGTATTTT.